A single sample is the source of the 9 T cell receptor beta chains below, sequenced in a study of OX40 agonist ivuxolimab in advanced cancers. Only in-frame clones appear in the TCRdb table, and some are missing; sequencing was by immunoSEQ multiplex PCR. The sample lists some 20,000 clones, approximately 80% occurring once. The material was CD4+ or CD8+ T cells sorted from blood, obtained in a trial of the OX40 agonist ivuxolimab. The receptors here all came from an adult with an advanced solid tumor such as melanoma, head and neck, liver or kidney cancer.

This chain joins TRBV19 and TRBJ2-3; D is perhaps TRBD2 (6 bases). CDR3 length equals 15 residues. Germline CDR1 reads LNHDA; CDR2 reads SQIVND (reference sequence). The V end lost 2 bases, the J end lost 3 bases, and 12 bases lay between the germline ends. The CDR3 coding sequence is TGTGCCAGTAGTATATACGGGAGCGGGACAGATACGCAGTATTTT. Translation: CASSIYGSGTDTQYF.

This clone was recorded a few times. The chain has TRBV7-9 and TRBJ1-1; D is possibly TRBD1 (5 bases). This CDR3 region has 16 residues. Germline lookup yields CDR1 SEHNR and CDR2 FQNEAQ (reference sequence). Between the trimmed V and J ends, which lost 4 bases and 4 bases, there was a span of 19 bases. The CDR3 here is CASSSPRRGGGTEAFF. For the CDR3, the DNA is TGTGCCAGCAGCTCCCCGAGACGCGGGGGAGGCACTGAAGCTTTCTTT. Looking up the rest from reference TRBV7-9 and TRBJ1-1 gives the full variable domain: DTGVSQNPRHKITKRGQNVTFRCDPISEHNRLYWYRQTLGQGPEFLTYFQNEAQLEKSRLLSDRFSAERPKGSFSTLEIQRTEQGDSAMYLCASSSPRRGGGTEAFFGQGTRLTVV.

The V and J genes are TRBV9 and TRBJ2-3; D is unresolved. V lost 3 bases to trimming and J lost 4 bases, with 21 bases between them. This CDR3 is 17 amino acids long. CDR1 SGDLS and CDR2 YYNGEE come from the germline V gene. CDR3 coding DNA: TGTGCCAGCAGCGCACCCCTGAAGGCGCGGACGCCAGATACGCAGTATTTT. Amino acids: CASSAPLKARTPDTQYF.

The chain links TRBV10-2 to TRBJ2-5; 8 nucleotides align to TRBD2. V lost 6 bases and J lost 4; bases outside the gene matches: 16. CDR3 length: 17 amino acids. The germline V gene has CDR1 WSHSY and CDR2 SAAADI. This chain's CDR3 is CASRGGGGSHLGETQYF. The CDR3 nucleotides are TGCGCCAGCAGGGGGGGCGGGGGGTCGCACCTAGGAGAGACCCAGTACTTC.

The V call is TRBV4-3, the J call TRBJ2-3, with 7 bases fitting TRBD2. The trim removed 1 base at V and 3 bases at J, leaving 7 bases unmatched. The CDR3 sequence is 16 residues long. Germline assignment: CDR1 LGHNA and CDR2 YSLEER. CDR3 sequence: CASSQAPGRETDTQYF. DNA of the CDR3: TGCGCCAGCAGCCAAGCCCCAGGGAGGGAGACAGATACGCAGTATTTT.

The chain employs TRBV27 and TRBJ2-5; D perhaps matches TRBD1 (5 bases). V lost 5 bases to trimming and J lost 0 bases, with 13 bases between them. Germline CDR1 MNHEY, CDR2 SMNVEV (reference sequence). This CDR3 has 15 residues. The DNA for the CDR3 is TGTGCCAGCAGTCTCGACAGAACGTACCAAGAGACCCAGTACTTC. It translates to CASSLDRTYQETQYF.

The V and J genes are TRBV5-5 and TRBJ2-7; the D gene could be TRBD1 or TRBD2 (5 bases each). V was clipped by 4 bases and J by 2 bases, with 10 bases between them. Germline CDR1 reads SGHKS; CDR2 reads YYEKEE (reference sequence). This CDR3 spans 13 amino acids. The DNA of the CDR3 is TGTGCCAGCAGCCGGGACCAAGCCTACGAGCAGTACTTC. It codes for CASSRDQAYEQYF.

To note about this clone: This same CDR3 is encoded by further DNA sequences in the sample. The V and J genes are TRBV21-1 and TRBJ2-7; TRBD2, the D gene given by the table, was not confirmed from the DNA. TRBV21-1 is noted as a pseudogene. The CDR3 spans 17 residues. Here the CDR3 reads CASSKEHRGRGSNEQYF. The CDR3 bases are TGTGCCAGCAGCAAAGAACACAGAGGGCGAGGGAGCAACGAGCAGTACTTC.

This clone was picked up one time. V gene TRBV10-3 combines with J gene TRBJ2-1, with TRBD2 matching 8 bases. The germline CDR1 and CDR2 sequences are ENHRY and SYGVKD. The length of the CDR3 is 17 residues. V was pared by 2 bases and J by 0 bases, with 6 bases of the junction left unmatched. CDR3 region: CAISEPLTSDSYNEQFF. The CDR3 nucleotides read TGTGCCATCAGTGAGCCACTGACTAGCGACTCCTACAATGAGCAGTTCTTC.